This record looks at one T cell receptor (beta chain) sequence and its context. Its specific antigen is unknown. No much larger clonotype is one base removed from it; base qualities were not supplied. From its cysteine to its phenylalanine, the CDR3 spans 14 amino acids. Only the CDR3 part of the read is kept: 42 bases, read in frame from the first base. Relative to germline, V is missing 7 bases and J is missing 3 bases, with 11 bases of the junction outside any gene match. CDR1 is given as SQVTM and CDR2 as ANQGSEA, both from the germline V gene. The library was generated by the immunoSEQ multiplex PCR assay. For the multiplex PCR, a mixture combining 60 forward primers for TCR Vbeta segments and 13 reverse primers for TCR Jbeta segments was used. The CDR3 region of rearranged TCR beta genes was amplified from genomic DNA with a multiplex PCR assay. Amplified TCR beta libraries were sequenced as 87-base-pair reads on the Illumina HiSeq System. In the authors' own workflow: In a later analysis, some 80 million unique TCR beta chains were counted across the roughly 670 repertoires, and roughly 9.9 million of these chains were shared by at least two donors. Raw reads were error-corrected and collapsed into unique sequences with a nearest-neighbor algorithm that merged closely related sequences to remove PCR and sequencing errors. CDR3 sequences were aligned to IMGT reference sequences to assign V, D and J gene segments. Each retained sequence needed at least a six-nucleotide match to both a V gene segment and a J gene segment. Rearrangements were classified as productive when the CDR3 lacked stop codons and remained in frame with V and J, and all other rearrangements were classified as non-productive. CDR3 was defined according to IMGT convention as the region running from the second conserved V-encoded cysteine to the conserved J-encoded phenylalanine. The earlier analysis of some 580 of the donors excluded any sequence lacking an unambiguous match to a single V gene segment. In an earlier analysis of around 590 of the donors, a V segment was called functional when productive rearrangements were above 56.7%, and segregating when the standard deviation between donors exceeded 5%. A statistical classification framework was developed to diagnose cytomegalovirus status using the catalog of TCR beta chain sequences. A later analysis assigned V and J genes by comparing TCR nucleotide sequences with IMGT/GENE-DB human TR gene sequences. In a later analysis, CDR3 sequences and most-parsimonious VDJ recombination scenarios were assigned using the TCRdist pipeline. In a later analysis, every TCR beta chain was defined by the combination of its CDR3 amino acid sequence and its V-gene family, and reads without a unique V-gene family were dropped. In a later analysis, approximately 590 highly shared, low-generation-probability nucleotide sequences were removed to address suspected cross-contamination and a sequencing artifact. In a later analysis, a clonal expansion index was calculated for each public chain from normalized within-repertoire ranks of inferred template counts. Generation probabilities in a later analysis came from a VDJ recombination model fitted to out-of-frame rearrangements, and those results were checked against IGoR. In a later analysis, hypergeometric tests were used to score TCR-TCR, TCR-HLA and TCR-CMV co-occurrence, with a repertoire-size bias correction applied to TCR pairs. False discovery rates were estimated in a later analysis by permuting HLA or CMV assignments 20 times. In a later analysis, co-occurring TCRs were grouped using DBSCAN, and TCRdist sequence similarity was added for clustering within HLA-allele-positive subsets. Co-occurrence clustering excluded repertoires with fewer than 30,000 or more than 120,000 public chains, plus five with anomalous nucleotide sharing. TCRdb retrieved this table from immuneACCESS and kept in-frame rearrangements only. Not all clones are present; in checked studies, unresolved V genes account for under half, and no reason is known for the remainder. Clone size and the V and J calls come from that table; the DNA yielded D and trimming. Recorded for this sample are over 200,000 clones; approximately 87% of them occurred a single time. In total, the top ten clones hold 1% to 1.5% of the sample.

The entry originates in a study of cytomegalovirus exposure and HLA in healthy donors (dated by TCRdb to 2016 to 2017). Turning to the overall study: An earlier analysis of fewer than 750 of the donors reported under 300 Gb of sequence data and 117 million unique TCR beta sequences obtained from about 180 million T cells. About 310 gigabases of sequencing data and approximately 85 million unique TCR sequences were included in an early release covering about 600 HLA-typed donors. Of the 350 to 450 genotyped donors, around 81% fell in the genetic ancestry cluster associated with self-reported Caucasian donors. The study was designed to test whether signatures of past pathogen exposure could be identified by cataloging public T cell receptors. Using immunosequencing, the study profiled T cell repertoires from around 670 subjects and related those repertoires to cytomegalovirus serostatus. In addition to the first cohort of 666 subjects, a separate validation cohort of 130 or so different subjects was used. High-throughput TCR immunosequencing, statistical association of individual TCRs with disease status, and machine learning were combined to predict cytomegalovirus infection status. A later analysis re-examined previously published TCR beta repertoires from 600 to 700 donors and added high-resolution HLA genotyping to investigate patterns of TCR occurrence. The later analysis used no new phenotypic data to find candidate immune exposures, relying instead on TCR beta sequences and their occurrence across donors. In an earlier analysis of over 550 of the donors, high-throughput TCR beta sequencing was used to judge whether each TCR beta V gene segment behaved as functional or pseudogenic. Donor age, sex, ethnicity and CMV serostatus were collected together with the repertoire data. In a later genetic analysis, genome-wide SNP genotypes for about 65% of the roughly 670 donors were used, and that subset was treated as a discovery cohort. Every discovery cohort repertoire had been produced on one sequencing platform. Both class I and class II loci were covered by HLA typing, at four-digit resolution. The number of typed donors differed by locus: roughly 629-640 for A, B, C, DRB1 and DQB1; 522 for DQA1; around 610 for DPA1; and around 490 for DPB1. A few DR-DQ haplotypes were treated as single units for association and clustering because of strong linkage in the cohort. Among some 400 genotyped donors of the cohort, an average of roughly 230,000 unique TCR beta nucleotide sequences was sequenced per donor, of which roughly 17% were non-productive.

Results and caveats for the whole study, not just this receptor: In vitro tests confirmed that a few of the cytomegalovirus-associated TCR beta chains recognize cytomegalovirus antigens. According to the authors, the approach could potentially be generalized to other disease states and immunological phenotypes. Some IMGT-functional V segments, including TRBV6-2 and TRBV6-3, could not be distinguished by the 87-base-pair reads and were therefore excluded. Several of the top co-occurrence clusters appeared to be linked to parvovirus B19, influenza, CMV and Epstein-Barr virus, according to a later analysis. This cohort had only TCR beta chains sequenced, and the lack of alpha or paired-chain data limited which features could be detected. A further reported finding was that TCR beta sequences accurately predicted the HLA-A and HLA-B alleles for most subjects in the first cohort. In both the original and validation cohorts, the classifier was reported to diagnose cytomegalovirus status with high specificity and sensitivity. When HLA alleles, especially DR and DQ, strongly co-occurred, attributing TCR associations to individual alleles was difficult. In an earlier analysis of 587 of the donors, most TCR beta V segments appeared in productive rearrangements about 90% or about 30% of the time, broadly matching IMGT annotations. Sequencing depth was assumed to be roughly uniform across donors in the presence/absence analyses, though that assumption may not hold. Because HLA typing was unavailable for some donors at each locus, only the typed subset was used in association tests. The sequencing pipeline was judged likely to have produced a cluster of highly shared sequence variants as a technical artifact. Linkage disequilibrium might explain the correlated functional status among segregating V segments, but an unknown experimental factor could not be ruled out. Most CMV-associated TCR beta chains appeared to be HLA-restricted in a later analysis, and the HLA associations seemed to be driven largely by CMV exposure. In a later analysis, more than 15,000 TCR beta sequences were associated with specific HLA alleles at a false discovery rate of 0.05. In the study, 150 to 200 TCR beta chains were listed as associated with cytomegalovirus. CMV serostatus was the only immune exposure information available for the cohort. A later genetic analysis associated a missense DCLRE1C variant with V-gene and J-gene trimming of TCR beta chains, and an independent cohort replicated the association. A later genetic analysis reported fewer N-insertions in productive TCRs among donors in an Asian-associated ancestry cluster than the roughly 620-donor mean. A later analysis found that HLA-associated TCR beta chains were more clonally expanded and had lower generation probabilities than equally common non-associated chains. Most TCR sequences were seen in very few donors, while some public TCRs were found in many individuals. In a later analysis, TCR association rates were found to vary across HLA loci, with the most associated TCRs seen for DRB1 alleles and the fewest for HLA-C alleles. The earlier analysis of some 540 of the donors excluded 15 to 20 rarely observed V segments, including chromosome 9 orphons, because counts were too low.

In total, more than 500 healthy bone marrow donors made up the cohort. Cohort members were all nominally healthy when sampled, although unrecorded immune exposures were likely present. Of the roughly 670 cohort members, about 290 had a positive CMV serostatus and 350 to 450 had a negative one, while no CMV serostatus was recorded for the donor. A peripheral blood sample was provided by each donor, and peripheral blood mononuclear cells were used for TCR beta sequencing. Genomic DNA was extracted from the blood cell samples with the Qiagen DNeasy Blood Extraction Kit. The TCR comes from a human donor in good health. Sequenced: PBMCs. Recombination linked TRBV29-1 to TRBJ1-2; the junction holds 7 bases that match TRBD1. The CDR3 has the sequence CSAASTGAHYGYTF. The DNA sequence is given as TGCAGCGCCGCTTCAACAGGGGCTCACTATGGCTACACCTTC.